This is a list of T cell receptor beta chains from one sample in a study of blood T cell repertoires in COVID-19. Profiled with immunoSEQ multiplex PCR; TCRdb holds only in-frame clones, not every one. Among almost 500,000 clones listed, 88% were seen once. The source material was PBMCs or T cells enriched from blood (not recorded which). The receptors come from a woman aged 55-70 years who had recovered from COVID-19. The conserved cysteine and the conserved F or W are not part of the CDR3 here. Only part of the rows carry a size: once, few, many, or a class if the clone is expanded.

CDR3 | size | J | V
ATSATGGPIY | - | TRBJ1-3 | TRBV15
ASSFRVPQY | - | TRBJ2-3 | TRBV11-2
ASSESGTAPNLYGYT | - | TRBJ1-2 | TRBV10-1
ASPPSTGQGVINTGELF | - | TRBJ2-2 | TRBV10-1
ASGLVLAPTQGSYNSPLH | - | TRBJ1-6 | TRBV12-5
ASSPGVEQF | - | TRBJ2-1 | TRBV7-2
ASSRGRVFFNEKLF | - | TRBJ1-4 | TRBV4-1
ASTGDRTNYGYT | - | TRBJ1-2 | TRBV2
ASSHRMATGELF | - | TRBJ2-2 | TRBV3-1/TRBV3-2
ASSERSSGGGGELF | - | TRBJ2-2 | TRBV2
ASSRRLAQSYNEQF | few | TRBJ2-1 | TRBV7-2
ASSFSPYEQY | - | TRBJ2-7 | TRBV11-3
ASSPGTGANFNSPLH | - | TRBJ1-6 | TRBV4-1
ASSPIGTAYNEQF | - | TRBJ2-1 | TRBV14
ASSFVPQGANYGYT | - | TRBJ1-2 | TRBV27
ASSDSGAYGELF | few | TRBJ2-2 | TRBV6-4
ASSQLTGYSPLH | - | TRBJ1-6 | TRBV3-1/TRBV3-2
ASSSTGVHGYT | - | TRBJ1-2 | TRBV5-1
ASSSNRGDTQY | - | TRBJ2-3 | TRBV19
ASSPGGGSGNTIY | - | TRBJ1-3 | TRBV5-1
ASSQAHGTLVSGANVLT | - | TRBJ2-6 | TRBV3-1/TRBV3-2
ASRHSFSNQPQH | - | TRBJ1-5 | TRBV6-5
AISEEGSTDTQY | - | TRBJ2-3 | TRBV10-3
ASSAHFGGTGELF | - | TRBJ2-2 | TRBV9
ASSLVTGLNTEAF | - | TRBJ1-1 | TRBV5-1
ASSRETGELF | - | TRBJ2-2 | TRBV7-9
AWKQAKNIQY | - | TRBJ2-4 | TRBV30
ASSPLWAGSEKLF | once | TRBJ1-4 | TRBV7-9
ASSLVTAGTALLWPQH | - | TRBJ1-5 | TRBV28
ASNKGAGTEAF | - | TRBJ1-1 | TRBV27
ASGTGTHNQPQH | - | TRBJ1-5 | TRBV30
ASSLGATGVRTYEQY | - | TRBJ2-7 | TRBV11-3
ASSEAGQFFYSGNTIY | once | TRBJ1-3 | TRBV2
ASSQVVSKNIQY | - | TRBJ2-4 | TRBV4-1
ASSRQPTNEKLF | - | TRBJ1-4 | TRBV5-5
AWSAGTAYGYT | - | TRBJ1-2 | TRBV30
AISTSSGDRDTQY | - | TRBJ2-3 | TRBV10-3
ASSLDSSYNSPLH | - | TRBJ1-6 | TRBV11-3
ASSLGPPPLEAF | - | TRBJ1-1 | TRBV7-9
ASSLGPGGGAGDTQY | - | TRBJ2-3 | TRBV5-4
ASSFRDSGNTIY | - | TRBJ1-3 | TRBV13
ASSQDPGGRTDTQY | - | TRBJ2-3 | TRBV7-9
ASSPRPEGNSPLH | - | TRBJ1-6 | TRBV6-5
ASSFAGSSYNSPLH | - | TRBJ1-6 | TRBV5-4
ASSEFEGANYGYT | - | TRBJ1-2 | TRBV2
ASRSPSGHYSGNTIY | - | TRBJ1-3 | TRBV2
AVSISGVGQPQH | once | TRBJ1-5 | TRBV10-3